These 30 T cell receptor beta chains were sequenced from one sample in a study of blood T cell repertoires in COVID-19. TCRdb's copy holds only in-frame clones and misses some; the assay was immunoSEQ multiplex PCR. There are roughly 31,000 clones in the sample; roughly 89% occur only once, and roughly 1.5% lies in the top ten. Sequencing was done on a sample of peripheral blood. These receptors originate from a man in his sixties with active COVID-19.

The genes are TRBV24-1 and TRBJ2-7, with D tentatively TRBD1 (6 bases). Germline CDR1 reads KGHDR; CDR2 reads SFDVKD. The CDR3 is 13 residues long. Trimming stripped 5 bases from V and 0 bases from J, with 7 bases between. The CDR3 region is CATSGTVSYEQYF. The CDR3 nucleotides are TGTGCCACCAGTGGGACAGTCTCCTACGAGCAGTACTTC.

The V gene is TRBV6-1, the J gene TRBJ1-5, with 8 bases matching TRBD1. The CDR3 covers 16 residues. The germline V gene has CDR1 MNHNS and CDR2 SASEGT. V was clipped by 2 bases and J by 2 bases; unmatched bases: 5. The CDR3 DNA reads TGTGCCAGCAGTGAACGGACAGGGTGGGGCAATCAGCCCCAGCATTTT. Residues: CASSERTGWGNQPQHF.

V is TRBV10-3 and J is TRBJ2-1; the D is unclear. The CDR3 sequence is 15 residues long. V was pared by 10 bases and J by 0 bases, with 16 bases between. CDR1 is ENHRY, CDR2 SYGVKD, per germline. The CDR3 reads CANARSLSSYNEQFF. The CDR3 DNA follows: TGTGCCAACGCCAGGTCCCTCAGCTCCTACAATGAGCAGTTCTTC.

This chain links TRBV4-3 with TRBJ1-4; weak D call: TRBD1 (6 bases). Germline CDR1 and CDR2: LGHNA and YSLEER. The CDR3 covers 16 residues. The ends were cut back, 0 bases at V and 3 bases at J, with 11 bases in the middle. Written as DNA, the CDR3 is TGCGCCAGCAGCCAAGATCACAGGGCCTCTAATGAAAAACTGTTTTTT. It encodes CASSQDHRASNEKLFF.

The J gene is TRBJ2-7, the V gene TRBV12-3 or TRBV12-4, with D perhaps TRBD2 (5 bases). This CDR3 has 12 amino acids. Trimming removed 4 bases from V and 4 bases from J, with 8 bases in between. The CDR3 spells CASSSDSYEQYF. As DNA, the CDR3 is TGTGCCAGCAGTTCGGACTCTTACGAGCAGTACTTC.

The chain recombines TRBV3-1 (or the pseudogene TRBV3-2) with TRBJ2-5; D is perhaps TRBD1 (5 bases). The end of the DNA aligns better with TRBJ2-7, so the J call may be wrong. The CDR3 loop spans 14 amino acids. Germline CDR1 is LGHDT and CDR2 is YNNKEL (reference sequence). This CDR3 is CASSPKGPSYEQYF. The CDR3 coding sequence is TGTGCCAGCAGCCCGAAGGGGCCCTCCTACGAGCAGTACTTC.

This rearrangement joins TRBV15 to TRBJ1-1; tentative D call: TRBD1 (6 bases). Trimming removed 4 bases from V and 7 bases from J, with 10 bases in between. Per the germline V gene, CDR1 is LNHNV and CDR2 is YYDKDF (reference sequence). The CDR3 is made up of 12 amino acids. CDR3 region: CATSTTTGEAFF. The DNA for the CDR3 is TGTGCCACCAGCACTACGACAGGTGAAGCTTTCTTT.

V usage is TRBV7-8 and J usage is TRBJ2-1, with 14 bases fitting TRBD2. This CDR3 region has 18 residues. The V and J ends lost 4 bases and 8 bases, in that order; junction bases with no gene match: 13. The germline V gene encodes CDR1 SGHVS and CDR2 FQNEAQ. The CDR3 reads CASSSGLAGGVQLDEQFF. Here the CDR3 DNA reads TGTGCCAGCAGCTCAGGACTAGCGGGGGGTGTACAACTAGATGAGCAGTTCTTC.

The V and J genes are TRBV5-5 and TRBJ2-7; 11 positions match TRBD1. The CDR3 covers 15 residues. V trimming: 3 bases; J trimming: 3 bases; junction bases outside the gene matches: 5. CDR1 and CDR2 (germline): SGHKS, YYEKEE (reference sequence). CDR3 DNA sequence: TGTGCCAGCAGCTACGGGACAGGGGGTTTCTACGAGCAGTACTTC. Translating gives CASSYGTGGFYEQYF.

This clone was recorded only once. The chain is built from TRBV14 and TRBJ2-1; D possibly corresponds to TRBD2 (5 bases). Between the trimmed V and J ends, which lost 4 bases and 9 bases, there was a span of 19 bases. CDR3 length: 15 amino acids. Germline lookup yields CDR1 SGHDN and CDR2 FVKESK. CDR3 coding DNA: TGTGCCAGCAGCCCCCAGACTGGCGAAGGGAGTGAGCAGTTCTTC. Translated, it gives CASSPQTGEGSEQFF.

The chain carries TRBV7-2 and TRBJ1-3, with 9 bases lining up with TRBD1. This CDR3 contains 15 residues. Germline CDR1 and CDR2: SGHTA and FQGNSA. J was trimmed by 3 bases and V by 3 bases; bases with no gene match: 3. The CDR3 reads CASSFRTGDGNTIYF. The CDR3 coding sequence is TGTGCCAGCAGCTTCAGGACAGGGGATGGAAACACCATATATTTT.

The chain employs TRBV27 and TRBJ2-7; D is possibly TRBD2 (6 bases). The CDR3 is made up of 15 amino acids. Trimming cost V 0 bases and J 2 bases, with 11 bases left between them. CDR1 and CDR2 (germline): MNHEY, SMNVEV (reference sequence). For the CDR3, the DNA is TGTGCCAGCAGTTTATCGTTGCGGGGAACCTACGAGCAGTACTTC. As protein: CASSLSLRGTYEQYF.

This chain connects TRBV6-5 to TRBJ1-1, with TRBD1 matching over 9 bases. CDR1 is MNHEY, CDR2 SVGAGI, per germline. The CDR3 contains 15 residues. V shed 7 bases and J 4 bases; nucleotides not matched to a gene: 10. DNA for the CDR3: TGTGCCAGCACCCCCCAGACAGGGGGGACCACTGAAGCTTTCTTT. It yields the protein CASTPQTGGTTEAFF.

This chain uses TRBV19 with TRBJ2-5; D unresolved. Germline V gene data show CDR1 as LNHDA and CDR2 as SQIVND (reference sequence). V was pared by 5 bases and J by 4 bases, with 11 bases between. The CDR3 extends over 13 amino acids. CDR3 nucleotide sequence: TGTGCCAGTAGTTCGCAGGAAGGAGAGACCCAGTACTTC. Amino acid sequence: CASSSQEGETQYF. The full variable domain, in which reference TRBV19 and TRBJ2-5 provide the parts outside the CDR3, is DGGITQSPKYLFRKEGQNVTLSCEQNLNHDAMYWYRQDPGQGLRLIYYSQIVNDFQKGDIAEGYSVSREKKESFPLTVTSAQKNPTAFYLCASSSQEGETQYFGPGTRLLVL.

The V gene is TRBV5-6, the J gene TRBJ1-2; D is perhaps TRBD1 (5 bases). This CDR3 is built from 15 residues. V lost 3 bases to trimming and J lost 7 bases, with 19 bases between them. Germline-derived CDR1 and CDR2 are SGHDT and YYEEEE. The CDR3 reads CASSSRHRFTVGYTF. The CDR3 nucleotides are TGTGCCAGCAGCTCCCGACACAGGTTTACCGTTGGCTACACCTTC.

The V and J genes are TRBV27 and TRBJ2-3, with a possible D match to TRBD1 (6 bases). V lost 6 bases to trimming and J lost 3 bases, with 13 bases between them. The CDR3 spans 14 residues. Germline loops: CDR1 MNHEY, CDR2 SMNVEV (reference sequence). In DNA, the CDR3 is TGTGCCAGCAGATCAGGGGAGAAGACAGATACGCAGTATTTT. Amino acid sequence: CASRSGEKTDTQYF.

The chain employs TRBV12-3 or TRBV12-4 and TRBJ2-7; D may be TRBD1 (5 bases). Trimming cost V 5 bases and J 4 bases, with 9 bases left between them. CDR3 size: 12 residues. The DNA for the CDR3 is TGTGCCAGCAGTGACAACAGGTACGAGCAGTACTTC. This encodes CASSDNRYEQYF.

With respect to this clone: The sample has other DNA sequences that encode this CDR3 too. This rearrangement joins TRBV19 to TRBJ1-5, with a possible D match to TRBD1 (5 bases). With 3 bases removed from V and 6 bases from J, the gap between germline ends came to 12 bases. The germline gives CDR1 LNHDA, CDR2 SQIVND (reference sequence). The CDR3 sequence is 14 residues long. In nucleotides, the CDR3 is TGTGCCAGTAGTATGGGTCCTCAGGGTCAGCCCCAGCATTTT. Protein sequence: CASSMGPQGQPQHF.

The V gene is TRBV30, the J gene TRBJ1-1; D uncertain. In germline, CDR1 is GTSNPN, CDR2 SVGIG (reference sequence). Trimming removed 0 bases from V and 0 bases from J, with 8 bases in between. The CDR3 consists of 14 residues. CDR3 loop: CAWSVPGMNTEAFF. The CDR3 region has the DNA TGTGCCTGGAGTGTACCGGGGATGAACACTGAAGCTTTCTTT.

The genes are TRBV28 and TRBJ2-5; D unclear. Germline V gene lookup returns CDR1 MDHEN and CDR2 SYDVKM. The CDR3 is 21 amino acids. The germline V and J ends were trimmed by 3 bases and 1 base, with 30 bases remaining between them. The CDR3 coding sequence is TGTGCCAGCAGTTTTGGCCTCCCGTCGCGGATTGTTCCCGGTGTCCAAGAGACCCAGTACTTC. Translation: CASSFGLPSRIVPGVQETQYF. Looking up the rest from reference TRBV28 and TRBJ2-5 gives the full variable domain: DVKVTQSSRYLVKRTGEKVFLECVQDMDHENMFWYRQDPGLGLRLIYFSYDVKMKEKGDIPEGYSVSREKKERFSLILESASTNQTSMYLCASSFGLPSRIVPGVQETQYFGPGTRLLVL.

CDR3: CASSQTGTGYNQPQHF. CDR3 DNA sequence: TGTGCCAGCAGCCAAACCGGGACAGGGTACAATCAGCCCCAGCATTTT. This sequence joins TRBV7-2 and TRBJ1-5, with 9 bases lining up with TRBD1. V gave up 5 bases and J gave up 3 bases; unmatched junction bases: 8. Germline CDR1 and CDR2: SGHTA and FQGNSA. The CDR3 is 16 residues long.

The gene calls are TRBV11-2 and TRBJ2-1; 9 nucleotides align to TRBD2. The CDR3 loop spans 15 amino acids. V shed 4 bases and J 5 bases; nucleotides not matched to a gene: 6. Germline-derived CDR1 and CDR2 are SGHAT and FQNNGV. The CDR3 DNA reads as TGTGCCAGCAGCTCACGGGCTAGCGGGGACAATGAGCAGTTCTTC. Protein: CASSSRASGDNEQFF.

The V gene is TRBV7-9, the J gene TRBJ2-3; TRBD2 matches 10 bases. Germline V gene sequence: CDR1 SEHNR, CDR2 FQNEAQ (reference sequence). The CDR3 contains 19 residues. Germline trimming cut 5 bases from V and 0 bases from J; bases unmatched to any gene: 14. The CDR3 DNA reads as TGTGCCAGCAGCCCAGGTATCCTAGCGGGGGTATCTAGCACAGATACGCAGTATTTT. This translates into CASSPGILAGVSSTDTQYF.

The chain carries TRBV15 and TRBJ1-1; D ambiguous. V lost 3 bases to trimming and J lost 0 bases, with 5 bases between them. The length of the CDR3 is 13 residues. The germline gives CDR1 LNHNV, CDR2 YYDKDF (reference sequence). The CDR3 nucleotides are TGTGCCACCAGCAGCCAGTTGAACACTGAAGCTTTCTTT. Translated, it gives CATSSQLNTEAFF.

The chain combines TRBV19 with TRBJ1-2; D might be TRBD1 (6 bases). Germline CDR1 and CDR2: LNHDA and SQIVND (reference sequence). Trimming took off 7 bases at V and 5 bases at J, with 23 bases between the two ends. The CDR3 totals 16 residues. The CDR3 bases are TGTGCCAGTACCCAGGGGACTATATTACGGGAATATGGCTACACCTTC. Residues: CASTQGTILREYGYTF. Full variable domain (remainder filled in from reference TRBV19 and TRBJ1-2): DGGITQSPKYLFRKEGQNVTLSCEQNLNHDAMYWYRQDPGQGLRLIYYSQIVNDFQKGDIAEGYSVSREKKESFPLTVTSAQKNPTAFYLCASTQGTILREYGYTFGSGTRLTVV.

The chain carries TRBV6-5 and TRBJ1-2; TRBD1 agrees at 7 bases. J was trimmed by 0 bases and V by 2 bases; bases with no gene match: 6. Germline V gene data show CDR1 as MNHEY and CDR2 as SVGAGI. The CDR3 loop spans 16 amino acids. CDR3 loop: CASSYDYRGANYGYTF. The CDR3, as DNA: TGTGCCAGCAGTTACGATTACAGGGGAGCTAACTATGGCTACACCTTC.

This CDR3 is CASSLQRGGGETQYF. The CDR3 DNA is TGTGCCAGCAGCCTCCAGCGGGGGGGCGGGGAGACCCAGTACTTC. V gene TRBV11-3 combines with J gene TRBJ2-5; 10 positions agree with TRBD2. This CDR3 spans 15 amino acids. The V and J ends lost 5 bases and 5 bases, in that order; junction bases with no gene match: 8. The germline CDR1 and CDR2 sequences are SGHNT and YENEEA.

V gene TRBV4-2 combines with J gene TRBJ2-7, with unresolved D. With 1 base removed from V and 4 bases from J, the gap between germline ends came to 11 bases. Looked up from germline, CDR1 is LGHNA and CDR2 is YNFKEQ. The CDR3 is 14 amino acids. CDR3 in DNA: TGTGCCAGCAGCCAAGTTGGCCAGTATTACGAGCAGTACTTC. Translated: CASSQVGQYYEQYF.

J is TRBJ2-3 and V is TRBV7-9; D may be TRBD1 (5 bases). The germline V gene encodes CDR1 SEHNR and CDR2 FQNEAQ (reference sequence). V lost 2 bases to trimming and J lost 0 bases, with 9 bases between them. The CDR3 covers 15 residues. The CDR3 here is CASSLRTLSTDTQYF. CDR3 in DNA: TGTGCCAGCAGCTTAAGGACACTTAGCACAGATACGCAGTATTTT.

V and J are TRBV6-2 or TRBV6-3 and TRBJ1-1; TRBD1 is a possible D gene (6 bases). Germline V gene lookup returns CDR1 MNHEY and CDR2 SVGEGT. Trimming cost V 5 bases and J 2 bases, with 24 bases left between them. This CDR3 has 18 residues. The CDR3: CASSPQGALARFNTEAFF. CDR3 DNA: TGTGCCAGCAGTCCACAGGGAGCCCTGGCCCGGTTCAACACTGAAGCTTTCTTT.